The clone carrying this T cell receptor beta chain was recorded many times. Its target is not known. Presence of unique molecular identifiers characterized the TCR beta cDNA libraries. It was from about 1 to 10 million T cells that 500,000 or so cDNA molecules came. TCRdb re-called the PCR reads with MiXCR, one entry per CDR3 protein. The profile shows hundreds of thousands of distinct CDR3 sequences, 30% of them singletons. The germline V and J ends were trimmed by 6 bases and 4 bases, with 9 bases remaining between them. Per germline, CDR1 SQVTM and CDR2 ANQGSEA. The CDR3 runs to 11 residues. The data derive from a study of post-analysis software for immune sequencing data. Study-wide context: Patients with relapsing-remitting, secondary progressive and progressive-relapsing multiple sclerosis courses were all represented.

Findings of the study overall: By F measure, strong co-clustering occurred among samples prepared in the same batch. A handful of TRBV segments were significantly more frequent in patients than in controls. TRBV5-6, TRBV5-1 and TRBV20-1 were among these segments.

V is TRBV29-1 and J is TRBJ2-5, with D possibly matching TRBD2 (5 bases). The sample taken for sequencing was blood. The clonotype originates from a girl between 5 and 17 years old with multiple sclerosis. CDR3 protein: CSVGDTETQYF. The CDR3 DNA sequence: TGCAGCGTCGGGGATACAGAGACCCAGTACTTC.